Presented here are 28 T cell receptor beta chains from one specimen sequenced in a study of naive CD8 T cells in extremely preterm neonates. Findings of the study overall: Relative to older groups, preterm infants had shorter, less trimmed CDR3s with fewer N additions.

Clones were read by immunoSEQ multiplex PCR, and TCRdb kept only the in-frame ones, dropping some. The table lists tens of thousands of clones, more than 70% of them singletons. Preterm samples came from extremely preterm deliveries at roughly 21-28 weeks. Their antigen targets remain unknown. Sequencing input: naive CD8+ T cells from cord blood. All receptors come from a boy who was born preterm.

This chain links TRBV7-3 with TRBJ2-1; 8 bases match TRBD2. Germline values: CDR1 SGHTA, CDR2 FQGTGA. The CDR3 runs 14 residues. V dropped 3 bases and J dropped 4; count of bases not matched to a gene: 2. This CDR3 reads CASSFASGYNEQFF. The CDR3 coding sequence is TGTGCCAGCAGCTTCGCTAGCGGGTACAATGAGCAGTTCTTC. Together with reference TRBV7-3 and TRBJ2-1, the CDR3 gives the full variable domain: GAGVSQTPSNKVTEKGKYVELRCDPISGHTALYWYRQSLGQGPEFLIYFQGTGAADDSGLPNDRFFAVRPEGSVSTLKIQRTERGDSAVYLCASSFASGYNEQFFGPGTRLTVL.

The V call is TRBV19, the J call TRBJ2-1, with 9 bases aligning to TRBD2. CDR1 is LNHDA, CDR2 SQIVND, per germline (reference sequence). This CDR3 is built from 14 residues. J gave up 2 bases and V 4 bases, and 0 bases lay outside the gene matches. CDR3 sequence reads: CASSSGGAYNEQFF. Written as DNA, the CDR3 is TGTGCCAGTAGTAGCGGGGGGGCCTACAATGAGCAGTTCTTC.

This clone was found a few times. This chain joins TRBV19 and TRBJ2-7; TRBD1 agrees at 7 bases. In germline, CDR1 is LNHDA, CDR2 SQIVND (reference sequence). This CDR3 region has 11 residues. V trimming: 7 bases; J trimming: 3 bases; junction bases outside the gene matches: 0. CDR3 residues: CASTGGYEQYF. In DNA, the CDR3 is TGTGCCAGTACAGGGGGCTACGAGCAGTACTTC.

The gene calls are TRBV4-3 and TRBJ2-3, with a tentative D call TRBD2 (5 bases). Germline V gene lookup returns CDR1 LGHNA and CDR2 YSLEER. The length of the CDR3 is 14 residues. Trimming cost V 0 bases and J 1 base, with 5 bases left between them. CDR3 in amino acids: CASSQERGTDTQYF. The DNA for the CDR3 is TGCGCCAGCAGCCAAGAGCGGGGCACAGATACGCAGTATTTT.

This clone was counted a few times. Distinct nucleotide sequences in the sample also encode this CDR3. The chain is built from TRBV9 and TRBJ2-7; TRBD2 matches 8 bases. The CDR3 consists of 14 residues. V gave up 0 bases and J gave up 2 bases; unmatched junction bases: 1. From germline, CDR1 is SGDLS and CDR2 YYNGEE. The CDR3 DNA follows: TGTGCCAGCAGCGTAGCGGGGGGGCCCTACGAGCAGTACTTC. This translates into CASSVAGGPYEQYF.

The genes are TRBV6-5 and TRBJ1-1; D remains ambiguous. The CDR3 is 12 residues long. Trimming cost V 5 bases and J 2 bases, with 6 bases left between them. Germline CDR1 MNHEY, CDR2 SVGAGI. The CDR3 sequence is CASSEDNTEAFF. The CDR3 region has the DNA TGTGCCAGCAGTGAGGACAACACTGAAGCTTTCTTT.

V and J are TRBV5-1 and TRBJ1-2; weak D call: TRBD1 (6 bases). The V end was cut by 4 bases, the J end by 6 bases, with 10 bases between. The CDR3 contains 12 residues. Germline CDR1 reads SGHRS; CDR2 reads YFSETQ. The CDR3 loop reads CASSLYRDGYTF. The CDR3 DNA follows: TGCGCCAGCAGCCTATACAGGGATGGCTACACCTTC.

V is TRBV21-1 and J is TRBJ2-7; whether TRBD1, the table's D call, matches the DNA was not checked. TRBV21-1 is tagged as a pseudogene. The CDR3 is made up of 13 amino acids. CDR3 in DNA: TGTGCCAGCAGCAAAGCAGGGGGCTACGAGCAGTACTTC. It specifies CASSKAGGYEQYF.

V gene TRBV13 combines with J gene TRBJ2-1; 8 nucleotides align to TRBD1. The CDR3 covers 15 residues. Germline CDR1 PRHDT, CDR2 FYEKMQ (reference sequence). The V and J ends lost 0 bases and 2 bases, in that order; junction bases with no gene match: 0. The CDR3 nucleotides are TGTGCCAGCAGCTTAGGACAGGGGGCCTACAATGAGCAGTTCTTC. Its translation: CASSLGQGAYNEQFF.

This clone occurred a few times. The chain couples TRBV30 to TRBJ2-3; 9 bases line up with TRBD2. Per the germline V gene, CDR1 is GTSNPN and CDR2 is SVGIG (reference sequence). CDR3 size: 13 residues. J lost 1 base, V lost 4 bases, and 0 bases had no gene match. CDR3 region: CAWKRGGTDTQYF. DNA of the CDR3: TGTGCCTGGAAGCGGGGGGGCACAGATACGCAGTATTTT.

This rearrangement joins TRBV4-1 to TRBJ2-7; 10 positions match TRBD1. The germline V gene encodes CDR1 MGHRA and CDR2 YSYEKL. This CDR3 comprises 16 residues. After removal of 6 bases from V and 7 bases from J, the junction contained 15 bases not matched to a gene. CDR3 coding DNA: TGCGCCAGCAGACCTCGGAGTGTAGGGACAGGGGAAGAGCAGTACTTC. Encoded protein: CASRPRSVGTGEEQYF.

The CDR3 DNA reads as TGTGCCAGCAGCTGGACAGGGGGCAACACTGAAGCTTTCTTT. This translates into CASSWTGGNTEAFF. The V gene is TRBV7-3, the J gene TRBJ1-1; 11 positions match TRBD1. Trimming cost V 4 bases and J 2 bases; bases outside gene matches: 0. The CDR3 totals 14 residues. Germline CDR1 is SGHTA and CDR2 is FQGTGA. Based on the CDR3 plus reference TRBV7-3 and TRBJ1-1, the full variable domain is GAGVSQTPSNKVTEKGKYVELRCDPISGHTALYWYRQSLGQGPEFLIYFQGTGAADDSGLPNDRFFAVRPEGSVSTLKIQRTERGDSAVYLCASSWTGGNTEAFFGQGTRLTVV.

This chain joins TRBV4-1 and TRBJ2-7; 8 bases agree with TRBD2. The trim removed 0 bases at V and 4 bases at J, leaving 2 bases unmatched. This CDR3 comprises 14 residues. CDR1 is MGHRA and CDR2 is YSYEKL in the germline V gene. CDR3 nucleotide sequence: TGCGCCAGCAGCCAAGAAGCGGGGGTTTACGAGCAGTACTTC. Protein: CASSQEAGVYEQYF.

V usage is TRBV2 and J usage is TRBJ2-7; perhaps TRBD1 as D (5 bases). Trimming removed 6 bases at V and 2 bases at J, with 5 bases between. Germline CDR1 reads SNHLY; CDR2 reads FYNNEI. The CDR3 spans 11 residues. The CDR3 is CASRDTYEQYF. For the CDR3, the DNA is TGTGCCAGCAGGGACACCTACGAGCAGTACTTC.

The table lists this clone with a count of one. No DNA is shown, since the ends of the CDR3 on it are uncertain; the CDR3 is the one TCRdb lists. This chain connects TRBV4-3 to TRBJ1-2; the table assigns TRBD1, which was not confirmed against the DNA. From germline, CDR1 is LGHNA and CDR2 YSLEER. The CDR3 has 16 amino acids, counting both end residues. CDR3 in amino acids: CASSWGPGTGDYGHTF.

V usage is TRBV15 and J usage is TRBJ2-1; no reliable D call. Germline CDR1 reads LNHNV; CDR2 reads YYDKDF (reference sequence). The CDR3 is 13 residues long. The germline V and J ends were trimmed by 0 bases and 3 bases, with 3 bases remaining between them. The CDR3 sequence: CATSRDSYNEQFF. For the CDR3, the DNA is TGTGCCACCAGCAGAGATAGCTACAATGAGCAGTTCTTC.

By share, this clone ranks as medium-sized (0.01 to 0.1%). The gene calls are TRBV6-5 and TRBJ2-7, with TRBD1 matching 11 bases. The length of the CDR3 is 14 residues. CDR1 is MNHEY, CDR2 SVGAGI, per germline. With 2 bases clipped from V and 3 bases from J, the junction kept 0 bases outside the gene matches. The CDR3 coding sequence is TGTGCCAGCAGTTACGGGACAGGGGGCTACGAGCAGTACTTC. Translating it yields CASSYGTGGYEQYF.

The V and J genes are TRBV27 and TRBJ2-7; possibly TRBD2 for D (5 bases). The CDR3 sequence is 14 residues long. Looked up from germline, CDR1 is MNHEY and CDR2 is SMNVEV (reference sequence). V lost 2 bases to trimming and J lost 4 bases, with 12 bases between them. The CDR3 DNA is TGTGCCAGCAGTTTAGCGGGCCGACTTTACGAGCAGTACTTC. It encodes CASSLAGRLYEQYF.

The V and J genes are TRBV7-3 and TRBJ1-2; 8 nucleotides match TRBD1. The CDR3 consists of 14 residues. Germline CDR1 reads SGHTA; CDR2 reads FQGTGA. The trim removed 2 bases at V and 2 bases at J, leaving 1 base unmatched. The CDR3 DNA follows: TGTGCCAGCAGCTTACCAGGGGGCAACTATGGCTACACCTTC. It is translated as CASSLPGGNYGYTF.

Details on this clone: The same CDR3 arises from other DNA sequences in this sample as well. The chain combines TRBV21-1 with TRBJ1-5; TRBD1, the D gene given by the table, was not confirmed from the DNA. TRBV21-1 constitutes a pseudogene. There are 14 residues in the CDR3. This CDR3 is CASSKGQGNQPQHF. The CDR3 coding sequence is TGTGCCAGCAGCAAGGGACAGGGAAATCAGCCCCAGCATTTT.

The chain joins TRBV19 to TRBJ2-2, with D possibly matching TRBD1 (6 bases). The V gene lost 3 bases and the J gene lost 1 base, with 6 bases spanning the gap. Germline CDR1 and CDR2: LNHDA and SQIVND (reference sequence). This CDR3 has 14 residues. CDR3: CASSMGQNTGELFF. CDR3 bases: TGTGCCAGTAGTATGGGACAGAACACCGGGGAGCTGTTTTTT.

The chain carries TRBV7-3 and TRBJ2-5, with 7 bases matching TRBD2. The CDR3 has 15 amino acids. CDR1 SGHTA and CDR2 FQGTGA come from the germline V gene. Trimming removed 2 bases from V and 2 bases from J; junction bases left unmatched: 5. The CDR3 spells CASSLGLAAQETQYF. The CDR3 region has the DNA TGTGCCAGCAGCTTAGGTCTAGCGGCTCAAGAGACCCAGTACTTC.

The chain recombines TRBV9 with TRBJ2-3, with 10 bases that match TRBD2. The germline gives CDR1 SGDLS, CDR2 YYNGEE. The CDR3 runs to 15 residues. The J segment lost 1 base and the V segment lost 1 base, leaving 0 bases of the junction unmatched. The CDR3 DNA is TGTGCCAGCAGCGTACTAGCGGGGGGCACAGATACGCAGTATTTT. Protein: CASSVLAGGTDTQYF.

V gene TRBV6-5 combines with J gene TRBJ2-4; 9 bases match TRBD1. The CDR3 sequence is 14 residues long. In germline, CDR1 is MNHEY, CDR2 SVGAGI. V lost 0 bases and J lost 6; bases outside the gene matches: 0. CDR3 nucleotide sequence: TGTGCCAGCAGTTACTCGACAGGGGGAAACATTCAGTACTTC. Translating gives CASSYSTGGNIQYF.

The CDR3: CAWGRDKNTEAFF. CDR3 in DNA: TGTGCCTGGGGCCGGGACAAGAACACTGAAGCTTTCTTT. The chain combines TRBV30 with TRBJ1-1, with D possibly being TRBD1 (6 bases). The CDR3 has 13 residues. Germline CDR1 GTSNPN, CDR2 SVGIG (reference sequence). V was pared by 5 bases and J by 1 base, with 11 bases between.

The J gene is TRBJ1-1, the V gene TRBV30, with a possible D match to TRBD1 (5 bases). Germline lookup yields CDR1 GTSNPN and CDR2 SVGIG (reference sequence). V lost 1 base and J 5 bases, leaving 8 bases between the germline ends. The CDR3 consists of 12 residues. As DNA, the CDR3 is TGTGCCTGGAGTGGAGGGGTTACTGAAGCTTTCTTT. Its protein product is CAWSGGVTEAFF.

The chain joins TRBV7-6 to TRBJ1-1, with D unclear. This CDR3 region has 11 residues. Germline assignment: CDR1 SGHVS and CDR2 FNYEAQ. V was trimmed by 3 bases and J by 8 bases, leaving 7 bases between them. This CDR3 is CASSLGVEAFF. In nucleotides, the CDR3 is TGTGCCAGCAGCTTGGGCGTAGAAGCTTTCTTT.

This clone was counted once. V usage is TRBV9 and J usage is TRBJ1-6; D is unclear. V was pared by 0 bases and J by 3 bases, with 7 bases between. This CDR3 contains 15 residues. Germline lookup yields CDR1 SGDLS and CDR2 YYNGEE. CDR3 in DNA: TGTGCCAGCAGCGTAGAAGGGAACTATAATTCACCCCTCCACTTT. Its translation is CASSVEGNYNSPLHF.